This T cell receptor (beta chain) emerged from a study of blood T cell repertoires in COVID-19. Per germline, CDR1 LNHDA and CDR2 SQIVND (reference sequence). The CDR3 runs to 13 residues. V was clipped by 3 bases and J by 2 bases, with 8 bases between them. Two negative PCRs, clearance, or symptom resolution were required of recovered Cohort 3 donors. Original processing notes: It was from reference gene primer amplification that nucleated cell counts were estimated. Sequencing used immunoSEQ multiplex PCR; TCRdb keeps in-frame clones, though not all of them. The V and J calls and clone size are taken from that table; D and trimming were inferred from the DNA. Of roughly 250,000 clones in the sample, about 83% were seen once.

The source is a woman aged 50 to 60 who had recovered from COVID-19. The sample was PBMCs or T cells enriched from blood (not recorded which). This chain links TRBV19 with TRBJ2-7; the D gene is possibly TRBD1 (5 bases). In DNA form, the CDR3 reads TGTGCCAGTAGTATGGGGCAGACCTACGAGCAGTACTTC. It translates to CASSMGQTYEQYF.